The entry below gives a single TCR beta chain sequence along with its context. Its specificity is not known. This CDR3 has 17 amino acids. Per the germline V gene, CDR1 is KGHDR and CDR2 is SFDVKD. V lost 4 bases and J lost 7, with 22 bases in between. The data were taken from a study of regulatory T cells in long-lasting Graves disease. Noted time point: newly diagnosed GD, antithyroid drugs for less than 3 months. RNA isolated from PBMCs was used to make the TCR library. Arm-PCR of CDR3 regions and iRepertoire HTBI primers were the basis on which TCR beta libraries were built. TCRdb re-derived calls from the multiplex PCR reads in MiXCR, one entry per CDR3 protein. This table has roughly 500,000 distinct CDR3 sequences, about 14% appearing once. Study-wide findings and caveats: Researchers reported studying only peripheral blood, not thyroid tissue. TCR diversity in persistent Graves' patients was below that of newly diagnosed ones.

The data were also submitted as part of a second study, on T cells in Graves' hyperthyroidism and ophthalmopathy. As that study records: The blood repertoire included most of the expanded thyroid clonotypes above 0.001. Ophthalmopathy was distinguished from stable hyperthyroidism by 13 V-J signatures.

The chain combines TRBV24-1 with TRBJ2-1; D may be TRBD1 (6 bases). The receptor's source is a man aged 25 to 40 with Graves disease. The sequencing used peripheral blood mononuclear cells (PBMCs), collected at new diagnosis, from a patient treated with antithyroid drugs. CDR3 nucleotide sequence: TGTGCCACCAGTGACCCACCGGGCCGGACAGCCTGGAATGAGCAGTTCTTC. Encoded protein: CATSDPPGRTAWNEQFF.